A single sample gave rise to the 22 T cell receptor beta chains below, sequenced in a study of T cell responses to AZD1222 COVID-19 vaccine. Clones were read by immunoSEQ multiplex PCR, and TCRdb kept only the in-frame ones, dropping some. The table shows about 140,000 clones, with 90% to 95% occurring only once. The source material was peripheral blood, sampled 28 days after the second AZD1222 dose. Receptors originate from an adult who received the AZD1222 COVID-19 vaccine.

This chain joins TRBV5-6 and TRBJ1-2, with D possibly TRBD1 on 5 matching bases. Deletions cut 0 bases from V and 2 bases from J, with 11 bases between. This CDR3 is built from 15 residues. Germline CDR1 SGHDT, CDR2 YYEEEE. The CDR3 DNA sequence: TGTGCCAGCAGCTTGGGAGCCCGGGGCAACTATGGCTACACCTTC. This encodes CASSLGARGNYGYTF.

This clone has a handful of counts. The V call is TRBV7-2, the J call TRBJ2-7; TRBD2 matches at 11 bases. The CDR3 has 19 residues. Per germline, CDR1 SGHTA and CDR2 FQGNSA. V shed 5 bases and J 4 bases; nucleotides not matched to a gene: 19. CDR3 in amino acids: CASSANPGASGRTGYEQYF. The CDR3 bases are TGTGCCAGCAGCGCAAATCCCGGAGCTAGCGGGAGGACGGGATACGAGCAGTACTTC.

J is TRBJ1-1 and V is TRBV5-1; the D is unclear. Trimming left V 1 base short and J 1 base short, with 8 bases between. CDR3 length: 14 residues. Germline-derived CDR1 and CDR2 are SGHRS and YFSETQ. In nucleotides, the CDR3 is TGCGCCAGCAGCTTGACTCGCGGGAACACTGAAGCTTTCTTT. Translated, it gives CASSLTRGNTEAFF.

This rearrangement joins TRBV6-2 or TRBV6-3 to TRBJ2-7; D uncertain. With 4 bases removed from V and 5 bases from J, the gap between germline ends came to 15 bases. Germline V gene lookup returns CDR1 MNHEY and CDR2 SVGEGT. CDR3 size: 14 residues. The CDR3 reads CASSFRASLNEQYF. In nucleotides, the CDR3 is TGTGCCAGCAGTTTCCGGGCTAGTCTAAACGAGCAGTACTTC.

The chain has TRBV4-1 and TRBJ2-3; D possibly matches TRBD1 or TRBD2 (5 bases each). With 3 bases removed from V and 6 bases from J, the gap between germline ends came to 22 bases. This CDR3 is 17 amino acids long. Germline CDR1 MGHRA, CDR2 YSYEKL. CDR3: CASSHVLRRSKGDTQYF. In nucleotides, the CDR3 is TGCGCCAGCAGCCACGTCCTTCGGAGGTCGAAGGGGGATACGCAGTATTTT.

The V and J genes are TRBV11-2 and TRBJ2-7; D ambiguous. The CDR3 length is 12 residues. V was pared by 1 base and J by 1 base, with 2 bases between. The germline gives CDR1 SGHAT, CDR2 FQNNGV. The CDR3 spells CASSLGSYEQYF. CDR3 in DNA: TGTGCCAGCAGCTTAGGATCCTACGAGCAGTACTTC.

This chain links TRBV6-6 with TRBJ1-1; possibly TRBD1 for D (5 bases). V shed 5 bases and J shed 0 bases, with 7 bases lying between them. The length of the CDR3 is 13 residues. Germline V lookup: CDR1 MNHNY, CDR2 SVGAGI (reference sequence). The chain's CDR3 is CASSQDMNTEAFF. The CDR3, as DNA: TGTGCCAGCAGTCAGGACATGAACACTGAAGCTTTCTTT.

V and J are TRBV2 and TRBJ2-2; 10 positions match TRBD2. The CDR3 consists of 16 residues. CDR1 and CDR2 (germline): SNHLY, FYNNEI. V trimming: 6 bases; J trimming: 1 base; junction bases outside the gene matches: 5. This CDR3 reads CASRAGLAENTGELFF. Here the CDR3 DNA reads TGTGCCAGCAGAGCCGGACTAGCGGAGAACACCGGGGAGCTGTTTTTT.

This chain's CDR3 is CASDAGAYGYTF. The CDR3 nucleotides read TGTGCCAGCGACGCGGGGGCATATGGCTACACCTTC. The chain links TRBV6-1 to TRBJ1-2, with D possibly being TRBD1 (6 bases). This CDR3 has 12 amino acids. In germline, CDR1 is MNHNS, CDR2 SASEGT. V shed 8 bases and J shed 5 bases, with 12 bases lying between them.

In DNA form, the CDR3 reads TGTGCCAGCAGCGTAAGACCCGGACAGGGTGCAACTAATGAAAAACTGTTTTTT. It specifies CASSVRPGQGATNEKLFF. This rearrangement joins TRBV9 to TRBJ1-4; TRBD1 matches 8 bases. Per germline, CDR1 SGDLS and CDR2 YYNGEE. This CDR3 spans 18 amino acids. The trim removed 1 base at V and 0 bases at J, leaving 8 bases unmatched. The full variable domain, in which reference TRBV9 and TRBJ1-4 provide the parts outside the CDR3, is DSGVTQTPKHLITATGQRVTLRCSPRSGDLSVYWYQQSLDQGLQFLIQYYNGEERAKGNILERFSAQQFPDLHSELNLSSLELGDSALYFCASSVRPGQGATNEKLFFGSGTQLSVL.

The chain carries TRBV18 and TRBJ1-4; D is unclear. The germline V and J ends were trimmed by 2 bases and 8 bases, with 18 bases remaining between them. CDR3 length equals 16 residues. CDR1 and CDR2 (germline): KGHSH, LQKENI. This chain's CDR3 is CASSPSTLPLGEKLFF. CDR3 DNA: TGTGCCAGCTCACCATCTACCCTCCCCTTGGGAGAAAAACTGTTTTTT. The full variable domain, its missing parts supplied by reference TRBV18 and TRBJ1-4, is NAGVMQNPRHLVRRRGQEARLRCSPMKGHSHVYWYRQLPEEGLKFMVYLQKENIIDESGMPKERFSAEFPKEGPSILRIQQVVRGDSAAYFCASSPSTLPLGEKLFFGSGTQLSVL.

J is TRBJ2-1 and V is TRBV12-5; 8 nucleotides match TRBD2. The CDR3 contains 17 residues. CDR1 is LGHNT and CDR2 is FRNRAP in the germline V gene. V trimming: 0 bases; J trimming: 1 base; junction bases outside the gene matches: 5. CDR3 region: CASGLVLGTSSYNEQFF. The CDR3 DNA reads TGTGCTAGTGGTTTGGTACTAGGGACTAGTTCCTACAATGAGCAGTTCTTC.

The chain employs TRBV7-2 and TRBJ1-2; no firm D call. V was shortened by 6 bases and J by 5 bases, with 13 bases between the two germline ends. The CDR3 sequence is 13 residues long. CDR1 is SGHTA and CDR2 is FQGNSA in the germline V gene. CDR3 region: CASRPTFNYGYTF. Here the CDR3 DNA reads TGTGCCAGCAGACCCACCTTTAATTATGGCTACACCTTC.

This clone was recorded only once. The chain recombines TRBV5-1 with TRBJ2-1; 13 bases align to TRBD2. V lost 4 bases, J lost 9 bases, and 10 bases stayed unmatched. This CDR3 spans 16 amino acids. Germline CDR1 and CDR2: SGHRS and YFSETQ. In DNA, the CDR3 is TGCGCCAGCAGCAACGCACTAGCGGGAGGGCCGGGTGAGCAGTTCTTC. This translates into CASSNALAGGPGEQFF.

The chain joins TRBV20-1 to TRBJ1-4, with a tentative D call TRBD1 (6 bases). The CDR3 is 11 residues long. CDR1 DFQATT and CDR2 SNEGSKA come from the germline V gene (reference sequence). The germline V and J ends were trimmed by 8 bases and 8 bases, with 12 bases remaining between them. The CDR3 sequence: CSFYRDEKLFF. The CDR3 DNA reads TGCAGTTTCTACAGGGACGAAAAACTGTTTTTT.

V gene TRBV11-1 combines with J gene TRBJ1-3; D is undetermined. CDR1 and CDR2 (germline): SGHAT, FQDESV (reference sequence). The CDR3 extends over 14 amino acids. The V end was cut by 6 bases, the J end by 0 bases, with 9 bases between. The DNA of the CDR3 is TGTGCCAGCAGACACGGCAACTCTGGAAACACCATATATTTT. Residues: CASRHGNSGNTIYF.

As DNA, the CDR3 is TGTGCCAGCAATGACAGGACTGTCTACACCTTC. Residues: CASNDRTVYTF. The chain links TRBV6-1 to TRBJ1-2; possibly TRBD1 for D (6 bases). Germline V gene data show CDR1 as MNHNS and CDR2 as SASEGT. The CDR3 runs to 11 residues. V lost 7 bases, J lost 10 bases, and 13 bases lay in between.

The chain recombines TRBV5-1 with TRBJ2-1, with 10 bases lining up with TRBD1. This CDR3 has 15 amino acids. Germline V gene data show CDR1 as SGHRS and CDR2 as YFSETQ. V gave up 7 bases and J gave up 9 bases; unmatched junction bases: 13. CDR3 sequence: CASGTGDVLEVEQFF. For the CDR3, the DNA is TGCGCCAGCGGGACAGGGGATGTGTTGGAGGTTGAGCAGTTCTTC.

V gene TRBV7-8 combines with J gene TRBJ1-5, with TRBD1 as a possible D gene (6 bases). Deletions cut 5 bases from V and 5 bases from J, with 10 bases between. Per the germline V gene, CDR1 is SGHVS and CDR2 is FQNEAQ. This CDR3 has 13 residues. This CDR3 is CASSPEGDQPQHF. The CDR3 DNA reads as TGTGCCAGCAGCCCCGAGGGGGATCAGCCCCAGCATTTT. Looking up the rest from reference TRBV7-8 and TRBJ1-5 gives the full variable domain: GAGVSQSPRYKVAKRGQDVALRCDPISGHVSLFWYQQALGQGPEFLTYFQNEAQLDKSGLPSDRFFAERPEGSVSTLKIQRTQQEDSAVYLCASSPEGDQPQHFGDGTRLSIL.

The chain employs TRBV6-1 and TRBJ1-6; D ambiguous. Germline CDR1 reads MNHNS; CDR2 reads SASEGT. The V and J ends lost 2 bases and 0 bases respectively, with 2 bases between them. The length of the CDR3 is 14 residues. This CDR3 is CASSESSYNSPLHF. For the CDR3, the DNA is TGTGCCAGCAGTGAAAGCTCCTATAATTCACCCCTCCACTTT.

V usage is TRBV5-1 and J usage is TRBJ1-6; 7 bases line up with TRBD1. The ends lost 0 bases at V and 10 bases at J; junction bases unmatched: 4. The germline V gene has CDR1 SGHRS and CDR2 YFSETQ. The CDR3 sequence is 14 residues long. Here the CDR3 reads CASSLDRGRSPLHF. The CDR3 nucleotides read TGCGCCAGCAGCTTGGACAGGGGTAGGTCACCCCTCCACTTT.

The chain combines TRBV29-1 with TRBJ1-1; 8 nucleotides line up with TRBD1. This CDR3 is 13 amino acids long. The junction had 4 bases not matched to a gene; V was cut back by 7 bases and J by 0 bases. Germline CDR1 and CDR2: SQVTM and ANQGSEA. CDR3 region: CSARQGLNTEAFF. The CDR3 bases are TGCAGCGCCCGACAGGGGTTGAACACTGAAGCTTTCTTT.